This TCR beta chain was identified in a study of shared clonotypes between healthy human individuals (TCRdb year 2020). About the investigation overall: The cohort included three men and a couple of women between 18 and 49 years of age. To estimate repertoire size and how much clonotype sharing occurs between individuals, the study deeply sequenced the blood TCR repertoires of a handful of healthy adults. Per donor, three plates each were used for CD4 naive and CD4 memory, two for CD8 naive, and one for CD8 memory. Libraries were prepared and TCR repertoires were sequenced by different laboratories using diverse techniques, in order to increase sequencing depth and limit assay-specific biases. Between about 0.94 and 10 billion PBMCs per donor were obtained by leukapheresis. The research as a whole found: Naive subsets generally had larger estimated clonotype richness than memory subsets did. Sampling was restricted to blood, and TCR repertoires in tissues likely differ from the TCR repertoires found in blood. Clonotypes shared by all four sorted-subset donors showed higher generation probabilities than non-shared clonotypes. Rarefaction of sorted-subset datasets indicated incomplete sequencing despite the large sequencing depth. Pairwise subsampling indicated that sequencing depth was expected to affect the degree of clonotype sharing among donors. Across a handful of donors, approximately 5% of naive CD4, roughly 3.3% of naive CD8, about 2.3% of memory CD4, and approximately 0.42% of memory CD8 clonotypes were shared. The genetic and exposure-history diversity represented was limited by the small number of donors.

Trimming takes 3 bases off V and 3 bases off J; junction bases not matched to a gene: 4. Looking up the germline V gene yields CDR1 SGDLS and CDR2 YYNGEE. From cysteine to phenylalanine, the CDR3 is 15 amino acids long. Only the CDR3 DNA is retained, 45 bases long and in frame from the first base. The donors were healthy, HIV-negative adults who had no recently reported acute infections or vaccinations. Only Caucasian adults living in Nashville, Tennessee, USA were represented among the donors. Magnetic negative selection was used to enrich CD4+ T cells, after which naive cells were positively selected on CD45RA and the negative fraction became the memory subset. Blood was collected by leukapheresis, and PBMCs were isolated by Ficoll-Histopaque density gradient centrifugation and then cryopreserved in liquid nitrogen vapor phase. Analytical flow cytometry was used to check the purity and quantity of every magnetically sorted T cell population. From each sorted fraction, genomic DNA was isolated and quantified by UV absorbance on a Nanodrop 2000c.

Using the deep immunoSEQ assay, TCR CDR3 regions were amplified from genomic DNA by multiplex PCR. Genomic DNA extracted from each cell subset was distributed evenly over all wells of several immunoSEQ 96-well plates, and each plate served as one replicate. For sorted subsets, each replicate PCR was loaded with 200 ng genomic DNA, equivalent to 30,000 to 35,000 T cell genomes. The purified libraries were quantified using a Qubit 3.0 fluorometer, sized with a Bioanalyzer 2100, and then quantified again using the KAPA Library Quantification kit. Every immunoSEQ 96-well plate was sequenced on a dedicated single-read 150-cycle Illumina NextSeq 550 flow cell. The published analysis was carried out like this. Because the immunoSEQ output included only junctional sequences and no quality scores, the filtering could not be the same as the filtering used for full-length reads. Sequences were annotated with PyIR, a Python wrapper for IgBLAST v1.9, using IMGT germline references to assign V/J genes and CDR3. Reads were removed for weak V/J assignments (E-value above 1e-6), missing CDR3, stop codons, out-of-frame junctions, or ambiguous translated residues. V3J clonotypes were defined as sequences sharing an identical inferred V gene, J gene, and CDR3 amino acid sequence. To compute the percentage overlap between repertoires, the number of shared unique clonotypes was divided by the size of the smaller repertoire. Richness of each repertoire was evaluated using RTK rarefaction, the Chao1 estimator, and Recon v2.1 estimates of unobserved clonotypes. Generation probabilities for all TCRbeta clonotypes obtained by the gDNA method from a handful of donors were computed using OLGA. The clones in this table, taken by TCRdb from immuneACCESS, are in-frame only. Not every clone is retained; where verified, under half of the shortfall comes from an unresolved V gene, and the cause of the rest is unknown. V and J calls plus clone size are reproduced from that table; the DNA served to infer D and trimming. The sample table records millions of clones; around 94% of these occur just once. About 0.13% of the sample rests with the top ten.

On this clone: This clone's antigen is unknown. Per-base quality was not reported, and no clone a single base away is much larger than it.

The sequenced sample was naive CD4+ T cells sorted from blood. Explained via the paper, the cell subset or site label denotes: CD45RA+ positively selected. The chain was built from TRBV9 and TRBJ2-1, and 9 bases in between align with TRBD1. The source is a man between 18 and 35 years old in good health. The CDR3 in this case is CASSGGQGIYNEQFF. The DNA sequence is TGTGCCAGCAGCGGGGGACAGGGTATCTACAATGAGCAGTTCTTC.